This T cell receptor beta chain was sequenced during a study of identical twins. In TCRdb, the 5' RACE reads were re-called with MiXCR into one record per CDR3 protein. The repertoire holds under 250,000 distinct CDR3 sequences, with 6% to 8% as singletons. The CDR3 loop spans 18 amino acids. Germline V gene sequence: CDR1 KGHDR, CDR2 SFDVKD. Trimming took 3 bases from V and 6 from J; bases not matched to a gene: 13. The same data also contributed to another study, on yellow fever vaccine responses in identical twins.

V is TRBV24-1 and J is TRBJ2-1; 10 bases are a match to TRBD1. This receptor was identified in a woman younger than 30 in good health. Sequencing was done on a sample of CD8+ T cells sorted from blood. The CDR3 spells CATSDPRQGAISGNEQFF. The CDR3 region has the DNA TGTGCCACCAGTGATCCCCGACAGGGGGCGATATCTGGCAATGAGCAGTTCTTC.